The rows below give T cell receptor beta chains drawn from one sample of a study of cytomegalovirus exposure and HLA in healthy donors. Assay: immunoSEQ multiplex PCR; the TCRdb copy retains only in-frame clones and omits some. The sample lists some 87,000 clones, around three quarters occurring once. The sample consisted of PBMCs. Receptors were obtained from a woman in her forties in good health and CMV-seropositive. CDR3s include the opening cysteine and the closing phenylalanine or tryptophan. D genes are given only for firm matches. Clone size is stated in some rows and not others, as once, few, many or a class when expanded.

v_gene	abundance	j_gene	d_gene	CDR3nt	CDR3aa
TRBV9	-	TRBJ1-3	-	TGTGCCAGCAGCGTAACAGGGGGAAACACCATATATTTT	CASSVTGGNTIYF
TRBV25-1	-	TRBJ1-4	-	TGTGCCAGCACCCCTGGCAATAATGAAAAACTGTTTTTT	CASTPGNNEKLFF
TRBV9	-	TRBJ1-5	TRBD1	TGTGCCAGCAGCGAAACAGGGGATAGCAATCAGCCCCAGCATTTT	CASSETGDSNQPQHF
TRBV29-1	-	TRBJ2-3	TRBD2	TGCAGCGTTGAGTCGGTAGCGGGGGACAGCACAGATACGCAGTATTTT	CSVESVAGDSTDTQYF
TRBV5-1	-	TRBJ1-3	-	TGCGCCAGCAGCGAGGGACTTGGAAACACCATATATTTT	CASSEGLGNTIYF
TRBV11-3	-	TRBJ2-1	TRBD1	TGTGCCAGCAGCTTAGGTAGGACAGGCAAGCAGTTCTTC	CASSLGRTGKQFF
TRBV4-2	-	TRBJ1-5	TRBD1	TGTGCCAGCAGCCAAGAGAAGACAGGGAATCAGCCCCAGCATTTT	CASSQEKTGNQPQHF
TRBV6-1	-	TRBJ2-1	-	TGCGCCAGCAGTGCCGGACTATACAATGAGCAGTTCTTC	CASSAGLYNEQFF
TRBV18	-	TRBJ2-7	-	TGTGCCAGCTCACTTCAGGGGAGCTACGAGCAGTACTTC	CASSLQGSYEQYF
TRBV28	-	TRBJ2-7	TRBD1	TGTGCCAGCTATTCAGGGGGCCTCTACGAGCAGTACTTC	CASYSGGLYEQYF
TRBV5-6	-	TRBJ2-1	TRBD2	TGTGCCAGCAGCCCGGAGCGGGAGATCTCCTACAATGAGCAGTTCTTC	CASSPEREISYNEQFF
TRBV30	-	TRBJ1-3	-	TGTGCCTGGAGTCGTGGACAAAAGGACACCATATATTTT	CAWSRGQKDTIYF
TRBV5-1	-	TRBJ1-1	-	TGCGCCAGCAGCTCGTCCGCGATGAACACTGAAGCTTTCTTT	CASSSSAMNTEAFF
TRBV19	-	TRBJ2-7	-	TGTGCCAGTAGTCAAGGGGCAGGGGCGCGCGAGCAGTACTTC	CASSQGAGAREQYF
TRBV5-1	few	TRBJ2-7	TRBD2	TGCGCCAGCAGCTTGGTTGGCGGGGGAAGCTACGAGCAGTACTTC	CASSLVGGGSYEQYF
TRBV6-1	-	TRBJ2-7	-	TGTGCCAGCAGTGAAGCGGACAGCTCCTACGAGCAGTACTTC	CASSEADSSYEQYF
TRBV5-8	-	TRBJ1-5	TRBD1	TGTGCCAGCAGCTTAAGGACAGGGGCCCATTATAGCAATCAGCCCCAGCATTTT	CASSLRTGAHYSNQPQHF
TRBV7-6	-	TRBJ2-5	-	TGTGCCAGCAGCCCCCCGGACAGTGTGGTGGAGACCCAGTACTTC	CASSPPDSVVETQYF
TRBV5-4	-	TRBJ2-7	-	TGTGCCATTCCCATAGGGTTGGATTCGGGGGAGCAGTACTTC	CAIPIGLDSGEQYF
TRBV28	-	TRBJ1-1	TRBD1	TGTGCCAGCAGTTCACGGACAGGATCCAACACTGAAGCTTTCTTT	CASSSRTGSNTEAFF
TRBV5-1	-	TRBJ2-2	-	TGCGCCAGCAGCTTGACAGGAAACACCGGGGAGCTGTTTTTT	CASSLTGNTGELFF
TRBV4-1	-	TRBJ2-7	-	TGCGCCAGCAGCCACCGACAGGAAAACTCCTACGAGCAGTACTTC	CASSHRQENSYEQYF
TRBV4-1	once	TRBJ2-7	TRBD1	TGCGCCAGCAGCCTAAACAGGGGGTTGATGGGCGAGCAGTACTTC	CASSLNRGLMGEQYF
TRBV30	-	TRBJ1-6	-	TGTGCCTGGAGCCAGGCGGCAGGGTGGTCAAATTCACCCCTCCACTTT	CAWSQAAGWSNSPLHF
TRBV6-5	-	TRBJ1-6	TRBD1	TGTGCCAGCAGTTACGGGACAGGGGATGGATCACCCCTCCACTTT	CASSYGTGDGSPLHF
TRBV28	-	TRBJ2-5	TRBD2	TGTGCCAGCAGTCCTAGCGGTAGTTCGGGAGCGACCCAGTACTTC	CASSPSGSSGATQYF
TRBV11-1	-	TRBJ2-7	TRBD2	TGTGCCAGCAGCTTAACTAGCGGGAGCTACGAGCAGTACTTC	CASSLTSGSYEQYF
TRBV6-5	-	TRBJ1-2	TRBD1	TGTGCCAGCCGGAAGTCGGGACAGAACTATGGCTACACCTTC	CASRKSGQNYGYTF
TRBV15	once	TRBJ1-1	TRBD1	TGTGCCACCGAGACAGGGGGCACTGAAGCTTTCTTT	CATETGGTEAFF
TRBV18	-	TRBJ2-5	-	TGTGCCAGCTCTCAACAAGAGACCCAGTACTTC	CASSQQETQYF
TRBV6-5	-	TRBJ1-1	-	TGTGCCAGCAGGCGGGATTTCGGAGAGGGTACTGAAGCTTTCTTT	CASRRDFGEGTEAFF
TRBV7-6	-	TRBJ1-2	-	TGTGCCAGCAGCCTAACGCAGGGATCGAATGGCTACACCTTC	CASSLTQGSNGYTF
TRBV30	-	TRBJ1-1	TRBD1	TGTGCCTGGAGTGCCGCTTCGACAGGGGGGACTGAAGCTTTCTTT	CAWSAASTGGTEAFF
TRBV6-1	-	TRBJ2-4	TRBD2	TGTGCCAGCAGTGGGGGGACTAGCGGAAAAAGAGCCATTCAGTACTTC	CASSGGTSGKRAIQYF
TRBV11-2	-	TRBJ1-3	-	TGTGCCAGCAGCTCCTCGCCAGCTGGAAACACCATATATTTT	CASSSSPAGNTIYF
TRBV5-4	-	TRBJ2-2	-	TGTGCCAGCAGCCTACCTGCGGGGGCGACGAGCGGGGAGCTGTTTTTT	CASSLPAGATSGELFF
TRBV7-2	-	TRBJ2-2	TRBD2	TGTGCCAGCAGCCCGACTAGCGGGAGTCCCACCGGGGAGCTGTTTTTT	CASSPTSGSPTGELFF
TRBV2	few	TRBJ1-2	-	TGTGCCAGCAGCTACGCACAGATCAACTATGGCTACACCTTC	CASSYAQINYGYTF
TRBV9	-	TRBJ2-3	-	TGTGCCAGCAGCGTAGGGGGGCCGGGAGATACGCAGTATTTT	CASSVGGPGDTQYF
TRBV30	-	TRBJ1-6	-	TGTGCCTGGAGTGCCCGGATGTGGTCCCCAAGGAGCTCCTATAATTCACCCCTCCACTTT	CAWSARMWSPRSSYNSPLHF
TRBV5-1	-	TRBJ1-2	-	TGCGCCAGCAGGTTGGCCATCGAGAGTAGCTATGGCTACACCTTC	CASRLAIESSYGYTF